These T cell receptor beta chains were read from a single sample in a study of blood T cell repertoires in COVID-19. Produced via immunoSEQ multiplex PCR; TCRdb's table is partial and in-frame only. The table has approximately 90,000 clones, 75% to 95% seen once. The specimen was peripheral blood. Receptor source: a man aged 60-69 years with acute or convalescent COVID-19. The CDR3 runs from the conserved cysteine through the conserved F or W. Each record gives: J gene, V gene, clone size, D gene, CDR3 protein, CDR3 DNA. D genes are given only for firm matches. Size is omitted from some rows. Given values are once, few, many or a class for expanded clones.

j_gene: TRBJ1-1; v_gene: TRBV19; abundance: few; d_gene: -; CDR3aa: CASSMITAGFITEAFF; CDR3nt: TGTGCCAGTAGTATGATAACGGCAGGGTTTATCACTGAAGCTTTCTTT
j_gene: TRBJ1-5; v_gene: TRBV6-2/TRBV6-3; abundance: once; d_gene: -; CDR3aa: CASSYRGQPGQPQHF; CDR3nt: TGTGCCAGCAGTTACCGTGGGCAGCCGGGGCAGCCCCAGCATTTT
j_gene: TRBJ1-1; v_gene: TRBV19; abundance: -; d_gene: TRBD1; CDR3aa: CASRPKRQGAGGNTEAFF; CDR3nt: TGTGCCAGTAGACCCAAGCGACAGGGGGCGGGTGGGAACACTGAAGCTTTCTTT
j_gene: TRBJ2-2; v_gene: TRBV24-1; abundance: -; d_gene: TRBD1; CDR3aa: CATSDPRTGTGELFF; CDR3nt: TGTGCCACCAGTGACCCTCGGACAGGCACCGGGGAGCTGTTTTTT
j_gene: TRBJ1-1; v_gene: TRBV5-1; abundance: -; d_gene: -; CDR3aa: CASRTSSAGMGNTEAFF; CDR3nt: TGCGCCAGCAGGACCTCAAGCGCAGGGATGGGGAACACTGAAGCTTTCTTT
j_gene: TRBJ1-2; v_gene: TRBV4-1; abundance: -; d_gene: -; CDR3aa: CASSQDVSGLYGYTF; CDR3nt: TGCGCCAGCAGCCAAGACGTTTCAGGACTCTATGGCTACACCTTC
j_gene: TRBJ2-7; v_gene: TRBV6-5; abundance: -; d_gene: -; CDR3aa: CASSSVGGGFYEQYF; CDR3nt: TGTGCCAGCAGTTCGGTGGGAGGAGGATTTTACGAGCAGTACTTC
j_gene: TRBJ1-2; v_gene: TRBV9; abundance: -; d_gene: TRBD1; CDR3aa: CATAGGNYGYTF; CDR3nt: TGTGCCACCGCAGGGGGGAACTATGGCTACACCTTC
j_gene: TRBJ1-4; v_gene: TRBV3-1/TRBV3-2; abundance: -; d_gene: -; CDR3aa: CASSQKGRGTNEKLFF; CDR3nt: TGTGCCAGCAGCCAAAAGGGGCGTGGTACTAATGAAAAACTGTTTTTT
j_gene: TRBJ1-5; v_gene: TRBV18; abundance: -; d_gene: -; CDR3aa: CASSNSDTSNQPQHF; CDR3nt: TGTGCCAGCTCAAACTCGGACACTAGCAATCAGCCCCAGCATTTT
j_gene: TRBJ2-7; v_gene: TRBV19; abundance: -; d_gene: TRBD1; CDR3aa: CASSYDRGLRDEQYF; CDR3nt: TGTGCCAGTAGTTACGACAGGGGGCTTCGTGACGAGCAGTACTTC
j_gene: TRBJ2-7; v_gene: TRBV19; abundance: -; d_gene: TRBD1; CDR3aa: CASSSALGQGHEQYF; CDR3nt: TGTGCCAGTAGCTCGGCCCTAGGACAGGGCCACGAGCAGTACTTC
j_gene: TRBJ2-1; v_gene: TRBV7-9; abundance: once; d_gene: TRBD2; CDR3aa: CASRREIGEQFF; CDR3nt: TGTGCCAGCAGGCGGGAGATTGGTGAGCAGTTCTTC
j_gene: TRBJ2-1; v_gene: TRBV5-6; abundance: -; d_gene: TRBD2; CDR3aa: CASSWTSGLREQFF; CDR3nt: TGTGCCAGCAGCTGGACTAGCGGCCTTAGGGAGCAGTTCTTC
j_gene: TRBJ2-3; v_gene: TRBV4-1; abundance: -; d_gene: -; CDR3aa: CASSQDGRTDTQYF; CDR3nt: TGCGCCAGCAGCCAAGATGGGCGCACAGATACGCAGTATTTT
j_gene: TRBJ2-3; v_gene: TRBV5-1; abundance: -; d_gene: -; CDR3aa: CASSLGVSGSTDTQYF; CDR3nt: TGCGCCAGCAGCTTGGGGGTTAGCGGAAGCACAGATACGCAGTATTTT
j_gene: TRBJ1-6; v_gene: TRBV7-2; abundance: -; d_gene: -; CDR3aa: CASRLGQGNSPLHF; CDR3nt: TGTGCCAGCAGATTAGGGCAGGGGAATTCACCCCTCCACTTT
j_gene: TRBJ2-5; v_gene: TRBV3-1/TRBV3-2; abundance: -; d_gene: TRBD2; CDR3aa: CASSPRGGGAFGETQYF; CDR3nt: TGTGCCAGCAGCCCCCGGGGCGGGGGGGCCTTCGGGGAGACCCAGTACTTC
j_gene: TRBJ1-2; v_gene: TRBV19; abundance: -; d_gene: -; CDR3aa: CAGGRGWAIYGYTF; CDR3nt: TGTGCCGGGGGAAGGGGGTGGGCCATCTATGGCTACACCTTC
j_gene: TRBJ1-2; v_gene: TRBV5-1; abundance: few; d_gene: TRBD1; CDR3aa: CASSLRQGRDGYTF; CDR3nt: TGCGCCAGCAGCTTAAGACAGGGAAGGGATGGCTACACCTTC
j_gene: TRBJ1-6; v_gene: TRBV6-1; abundance: few; d_gene: TRBD1; CDR3aa: CASSELRDSSPLHF; CDR3nt: TGTGCCAGCAGTGAGCTCCGGGACAGCTCACCCCTCCACTTT
j_gene: TRBJ2-1; v_gene: TRBV4-2; abundance: -; d_gene: TRBD2; CDR3aa: CASSQGLAGGHGEQFF; CDR3nt: TGTGCCAGCAGCCAAGGACTAGCGGGGGGCCATGGTGAGCAGTTCTTC
j_gene: TRBJ1-2; v_gene: TRBV19; abundance: -; d_gene: TRBD1; CDR3aa: CASSVDRVGYTF; CDR3nt: TGTGCCAGTAGTGTGGACAGGGTTGGCTACACCTTC
j_gene: TRBJ2-6; v_gene: TRBV7-9; abundance: -; d_gene: TRBD1; CDR3aa: CASSRKTGGSGANVLTF; CDR3nt: TGTGCCAGCAGTCGGAAGACAGGGGGCTCTGGGGCCAACGTCCTGACTTTC
j_gene: TRBJ2-1; v_gene: TRBV2; abundance: -; d_gene: TRBD1; CDR3aa: CFGQGSINEQFF; CDR3nt: TGCTTCGGACAGGGGTCAATAAATGAGCAGTTCTTC
j_gene: TRBJ1-1; v_gene: TRBV3-1/TRBV3-2; abundance: -; d_gene: TRBD1; CDR3aa: CASSPSYRGLMTGRFTEAFF; CDR3nt: TGTGCCAGCAGCCCTAGCTATCGGGGCCTTATGACAGGGAGGTTCACTGAAGCTTTCTTT
j_gene: TRBJ1-3; v_gene: TRBV15; abundance: -; d_gene: TRBD1; CDR3aa: CATSRPGTGGNTIYF; CDR3nt: TGTGCCACCAGCAGACCTGGGACAGGTGGAAACACCATATATTTT
j_gene: TRBJ1-2; v_gene: TRBV30; abundance: few; d_gene: TRBD1; CDR3aa: CAWSTKGQGYGYTF; CDR3nt: TGTGCCTGGAGTACAAAGGGACAGGGTTATGGCTACACCTTC
j_gene: TRBJ1-3; v_gene: TRBV6-5; abundance: -; d_gene: -; CDR3aa: CASSTEGRNIRGYF; CDR3nt: TGTGCCAGCAGTACAGAGGGAAGAAATATAAGGGGGTATTTT
j_gene: TRBJ1-1; v_gene: TRBV3-1/TRBV3-2; abundance: -; d_gene: -; CDR3aa: CASSQGVRRGTEAFF; CDR3nt: TGTGCCAGCAGCCAAGGGGTCAGGAGGGGCACTGAAGCTTTCTTT
j_gene: TRBJ1-4; v_gene: TRBV2; abundance: -; d_gene: TRBD1; CDR3aa: CASRGQINEKLFF; CDR3nt: TGTGCCAGCCGGGGACAGATTAATGAAAAACTGTTTTTT
j_gene: TRBJ2-1; v_gene: TRBV30; abundance: -; d_gene: TRBD2; CDR3aa: CAWIGSGTRQFF; CDR3nt: TGTGCCTGGATAGGATCGGGGACTAGGCAGTTCTTC
j_gene: TRBJ1-6; v_gene: TRBV6-5; abundance: few; d_gene: -; CDR3aa: CASSYSHGGDSPLHF; CDR3nt: TGTGCCAGCAGTTACTCCCACGGAGGCGATTCACCCCTCCACTTT
j_gene: TRBJ2-3; v_gene: TRBV7-8; abundance: -; d_gene: TRBD2; CDR3aa: CASSRAGGDTDTQYF; CDR3nt: TGTGCCAGCAGCCGAGCGGGGGGAGACACAGATACGCAGTATTTT
j_gene: TRBJ2-6; v_gene: TRBV25-1; abundance: -; d_gene: -; CDR3aa: CASSESPGIGANVLTF; CDR3nt: TGTGCCAGCAGTGAATCCCCGGGAATTGGGGCCAACGTCCTGACTTTC
j_gene: TRBJ2-3; v_gene: TRBV5-5; abundance: -; d_gene: -; CDR3aa: CASSFDSGTDTQYF; CDR3nt: TGTGCCAGCAGCTTCGATTCGGGCACAGATACGCAGTATTTT
j_gene: TRBJ1-2; v_gene: TRBV7-2; abundance: -; d_gene: -; CDR3aa: CASSLAQGYYGYTF; CDR3nt: TGTGCCAGCAGCTTAGCGCAGGGCTACTATGGCTACACCTTC
j_gene: TRBJ2-5; v_gene: TRBV7-2; abundance: -; d_gene: TRBD2; CDR3aa: CASSLAPGLVGGETQYF; CDR3nt: TGTGCCAGCAGCTTAGCCCCGGGACTAGTAGGAGGGGAGACCCAGTACTTC
j_gene: TRBJ1-5; v_gene: TRBV4-2; abundance: -; d_gene: -; CDR3aa: CASSQDREQPQHF; CDR3nt: TGTGCCAGCAGCCAAGATCGTGAGCAGCCCCAGCATTTT
j_gene: TRBJ1-4; v_gene: TRBV6-1; abundance: -; d_gene: TRBD1; CDR3aa: CASSDPGQGRNEKLFF; CDR3nt: TGTGCCAGCAGTGATCCTGGACAGGGGCGTAATGAAAAACTGTTTTTT
j_gene: TRBJ1-4; v_gene: TRBV6-5; abundance: -; d_gene: -; CDR3aa: CASLAEHNEKLFF; CDR3nt: TGTGCCAGCCTAGCCGAGCATAATGAAAAACTGTTTTTT
j_gene: TRBJ1-2; v_gene: TRBV7-9; abundance: once; d_gene: TRBD1; CDR3aa: CASAEGATVGYTF; CDR3nt: TGTGCTTCGGCGGAGGGGGCGACGGTAGGCTACACCTTC
j_gene: TRBJ2-7; v_gene: TRBV7-2; abundance: -; d_gene: -; CDR3aa: CASSFSGGVEQYF; CDR3nt: TGTGCCAGCAGCTTCTCGGGCGGGGTCGAGCAGTACTTC
j_gene: TRBJ1-1; v_gene: TRBV6-2/TRBV6-3; abundance: -; d_gene: -; CDR3aa: CASSYPDLTEAFF; CDR3nt: TGTGCCAGCAGTTACCCCGACTTAACTGAAGCTTTCTTT
j_gene: TRBJ1-1; v_gene: TRBV14; abundance: few; d_gene: -; CDR3aa: CASSQERMGRNTEAFF; CDR3nt: TGTGCCAGCAGCCAAGAAAGGATGGGGCGGAACACTGAAGCTTTCTTT
j_gene: TRBJ1-6; v_gene: TRBV30; abundance: -; d_gene: -; CDR3aa: CAWDRDRRGPYNSPLHF; CDR3nt: TGTGCCTGGGACCGGGACCGCAGGGGCCCCTATAATTCACCCCTCCACTTT
j_gene: TRBJ1-4; v_gene: TRBV19; abundance: -; d_gene: -; CDR3aa: CASSIGPKEEKLFF; CDR3nt: TGTGCCAGTAGTATAGGCCCTAAAGAGGAAAAACTGTTTTTT
j_gene: TRBJ2-6; v_gene: TRBV15; abundance: -; d_gene: -; CDR3aa: CATSTGGSGANVLTF; CDR3nt: TGTGCCACCAGCACCGGTGGTTCTGGGGCCAACGTCCTGACTTTC
j_gene: TRBJ1-1; v_gene: TRBV5-1; abundance: -; d_gene: -; CDR3aa: CASSLASVPRGEAFF; CDR3nt: TGCGCCAGCAGCTTGGCAAGCGTCCCCCGGGGGGAAGCTTTCTTT
j_gene: TRBJ1-1; v_gene: TRBV19; abundance: -; d_gene: TRBD1; CDR3aa: CASSMDRGPGEAFF; CDR3nt: TGTGCCAGTAGTATGGACAGGGGGCCGGGTGAAGCTTTCTTT